Presented here are 14 T cell receptor beta chains from one specimen sequenced in a study of CD8+CD57+ T cells in acquired aplastic anemia. Genomic DNA constituted the template upon which TCR beta VDJ and CDR3 profiling was performed. A single record per CDR3 protein comes from TCRdb applying MiXCR to the reads. The profile shows 90,000 to 130,000 distinct CDR3 sequences, approximately 49% of them singletons. The sequencing sample was made of sorted CD4+, CD8+, or CD8+CD57+ T cells (not recorded which) from PBMCs. These receptor sequences come from a human donor in good health, serving as a control.

This clonotype was found once. The genes are TRBV2 and TRBJ1-1; D gene unclear. The V and J ends lost 7 bases and 1 base respectively, with 7 bases between them. The V gene's germline CDR1 is SNHLY and CDR2 FYNNEI. CDR3 length equals 12 residues. The CDR3 DNA sequence: TGTGCCAGCATTAGGAAGAACACTGAAGCTTTCTTT. Translated, it gives CASIRKNTEAFF.

Details on this clonotype: Germline is not matched at one junction end, which may reflect a read error. V and J are TRBV10-3 and TRBJ2-1; 7 bases match TRBD2. The germline V gene encodes CDR1 ENHRY and CDR2 SYGVKD. There are 16 residues in the CDR3. The CDR3 coding sequence is TGTACCATCAGTGGCCGGGGGAGGGTGCCCCACAATGAGCAGTTCTTC. Encoded protein: CTISGRGRVPHNEQFF.

The chain joins TRBV25-1 to TRBJ2-3; unclear D gene. The V gene lost 5 bases and the J gene lost 2 bases, with 5 bases spanning the gap. CDR1 and CDR2 (germline): MGHDK, SYGVNS. The CDR3 extends over 12 amino acids. The CDR3 protein is CASSQDTDTQYF. The CDR3 region has the DNA TGTGCCAGCAGTCAAGACACAGATACGCAGTATTTT.

This clonotype came up many times. One junction end disagrees with the germline gene, perhaps due to a read error. This chain uses TRBV20-1 with TRBJ1-1, with 7 positions matching TRBD1. CDR3 length equals 15 residues. Germline V gives CDR1 DFQATT, CDR2 SNEGSKA (reference sequence). The CDR3 protein is CSARDIGQGGTEASF. Written as DNA, the CDR3 is TGCAGTGCTAGAGATATTGGGCAGGGGGGGACTGAAGCTTCCTTT.

In this sample, this clonotype turned up a few times. The chain combines TRBV15 with TRBJ1-1, with 7 bases matching TRBD1. V lost 0 bases, J lost 8 bases, and 0 bases stayed unmatched. The V gene's germline CDR1 is LNHNV and CDR2 YYDKDF (reference sequence). The CDR3 covers 12 residues. In DNA, the CDR3 is TGTGCCACCAGCAGAGAGGACAGGGAAGCTTTCTTT. The encoded protein is CATSREDREAFF.

V and J are TRBV15 and TRBJ1-3; TRBD1 might be the D (5 bases). V lost 0 bases, J lost 2 bases, and 8 bases lay in between. This CDR3 has 15 residues. Per germline, CDR1 LNHNV and CDR2 YYDKDF (reference sequence). The CDR3 sequence: CATSRDIGAGNTIYF. CDR3 DNA sequence: TGTGCCACCAGCAGAGATATAGGGGCTGGAAACACCATATATTTT.

This sequence joins TRBV27 and TRBJ1-2; perhaps TRBD1 as D (5 bases). Germline-derived CDR1 and CDR2 are MNHEY and SMNVEV (reference sequence). The CDR3 has 11 amino acids. Deletions cut 5 bases from V and 8 bases from J, with 9 bases between. CDR3 amino acids: CASSQGGGYTF. CDR3 DNA sequence: TGTGCCAGCAGTCAGGGAGGGGGCTACACCTTC.

This chain links TRBV5-6 with TRBJ1-2, with D possibly matching TRBD1 (5 bases). V lost 2 bases and J lost 9, with 14 bases in between. In germline, CDR1 is SGHDT, CDR2 YYEEEE. This CDR3 has 13 residues. CDR3 in amino acids: CASSFRQGSSYTF. CDR3 in DNA: TGTGCCAGCAGCTTCAGGCAGGGAAGTAGCTACACCTTC.

Only a few counts were recorded for this clonotype. The chain joins TRBV7-6 to TRBJ2-7; 7 nucleotides agree with TRBD2. CDR1 and CDR2 (germline): SGHVS, FNYEAQ. The CDR3 has 15 amino acids. The V gene end was trimmed by 1 base and the J gene end by 3 bases; junction bases not matched to a gene: 6. The CDR3 loop reads CASSLGSGDGYEQYF. The CDR3 DNA is TGTGCCAGCAGCTTAGGGAGCGGGGATGGCTACGAGCAGTACTTC. The variable domain in full, with the rest retrieved from reference TRBV7-6 and TRBJ2-7, is GAGVSQSPRYKVTKRGQDVALRCDPISGHVSLYWYRQALGQGPEFLTYFNYEAQQDKSGLPNDRFSAERPEGSISTLTIQRTEQRDSAMYRCASSLGSGDGYEQYFGPGTRLTVT.

Comments on this clonotype: A single base separates this from a much larger clone, so it may be a read error. The genes are TRBV3-1 and TRBJ2-1, with 10 nucleotides matching TRBD2. There are 17 residues in the CDR3. Germline assignment: CDR1 LGHDT and CDR2 YNNKEL (reference sequence). The CDR3 is CASSQGVASGGHNEQFF. The DNA of the CDR3 is TGCGCCAGCAGCCAAGGAGTGGCTAGCGGGGGTCACAATGAGCAGTTCTTC.

V gene TRBV15 combines with J gene TRBJ1-6; D is perhaps TRBD1 (6 bases). V lost 5 bases, J lost 10 bases, and 15 bases lay in between. CDR3 length equals 14 residues. Germline lookup yields CDR1 LNHNV and CDR2 YYDKDF (reference sequence). CDR3 nucleotide sequence: TGTGCCACCAGCCCCAACAGGGAAGAGTCACCCCTCCACTTT. Amino acids: CATSPNREESPLHF.

This clonotype was counted ten times or more. Written as DNA, the CDR3 is TGTGCCAGCAGTGAACCGGGTGGGAGGCACGAGCAGTACTTC. It is translated as CASSEPGGRHEQYF. The chain has TRBV6-1 and TRBJ2-7; TRBD2 might be the D (6 bases). The CDR3 covers 14 residues. The germline V and J ends were trimmed by 2 bases and 5 bases, with 13 bases remaining between them. The germline V gene encodes CDR1 MNHNS and CDR2 SASEGT.

This clonotype was seen a handful of times. The chain is built from TRBV2 and TRBJ2-7, with D tentatively TRBD1 (6 bases). Trimming removed 7 bases from V and 6 bases from J, with 16 bases in between. The CDR3 runs 13 residues. Germline V CDR1 and CDR2: SNHLY, FYNNEI. This chain's CDR3 is CASTEQGLGEQYF. The DNA of the CDR3 is TGTGCCAGCACGGAACAGGGCCTTGGCGAGCAGTACTTC.

The chain has TRBV19 and TRBJ2-2; D uncertain. The CDR3 has 11 amino acids. V lost 3 bases to trimming and J lost 5 bases, with 1 base between them. Per germline, CDR1 LNHDA and CDR2 SQIVND (reference sequence). CDR3 region: CASSMTGELFF. CDR3 bases: TGTGCCAGTAGTATGACCGGGGAGCTGTTTTTT.